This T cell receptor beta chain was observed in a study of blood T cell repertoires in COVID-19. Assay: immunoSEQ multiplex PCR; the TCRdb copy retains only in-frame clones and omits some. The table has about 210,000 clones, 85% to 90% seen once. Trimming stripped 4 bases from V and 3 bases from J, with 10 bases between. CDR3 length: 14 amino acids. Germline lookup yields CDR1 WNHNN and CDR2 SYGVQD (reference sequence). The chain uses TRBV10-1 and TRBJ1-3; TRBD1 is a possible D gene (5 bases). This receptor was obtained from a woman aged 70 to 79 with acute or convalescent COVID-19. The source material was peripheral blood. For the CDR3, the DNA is TGCGCCAGCAGTGTGGGACTCGGTGGAAACACCATATATTTT. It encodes CASSVGLGGNTIYF.